This T cell receptor (beta chain) is from a study of vaccination effects on CD4 cells after COVID-19. Study-level findings and limits: Marked clonal contraction of both clone types appeared late after vaccination.

This clone was found once. What it recognizes is unknown. Method: immunoSEQ multiplex PCR; TCRdb's copy keeps in-frame clones and lacks some. The sample includes roughly 52,000 clones, roughly 70% of them seen just once. CD4+ T cells specific for antigen were expanded with viral peptide pools by the ViraFEST assay before sequencing. When around nine days of culture had elapsed, CD4+ T cells were isolated. Prior SARS-CoV-2 infection was absent in the vaccine recipients, as shown by negative nucleocapsid antibodies. Half-medium exchanges with IL-2 medium took place on days 3 and 7. The V segment lost 5 bases and the J segment 5 bases; nucleotides outside the gene matches: 12. The CDR3 sequence is 16 residues long. Germline V gives CDR1 LNHDA, CDR2 SQIVND (reference sequence).

The rearrangement links TRBV19 to TRBJ2-1, with 7 bases lining up with TRBD1. This specimen was CD4+ T cells from PBMCs cultured with SARS-CoV-2 spike peptides, taken before COVID-19 vaccination. This receptor was taken from a human donor who received a COVID-19 vaccine. CDR3 DNA: TGTGCCAGTAGTGGGGACAGACCGCTGTTCAACAATGAGCAGTTCTTC. This codes for CASSGDRPLFNNEQFF. Drawing the rest from reference TRBV19 and TRBJ2-1, the complete variable domain is DGGITQSPKYLFRKEGQNVTLSCEQNLNHDAMYWYRQDPGQGLRLIYYSQIVNDFQKGDIAEGYSVSREKKESFPLTVTSAQKNPTAFYLCASSGDRPLFNNEQFFGPGTRLTVL.